What follows are 3 T cell receptor beta chains derived from one specimen sequenced in a study of T cell responses to AZD1222 COVID-19 vaccine. Generated by immunoSEQ multiplex PCR, the TCRdb table keeps only in-frame clones and is missing some. The sample contains about 140,000 clones, about 91% of which appear only once. The starting material was peripheral blood, obtained 28 days after the second AZD1222 dose. The receptors shown here come from an adult who received the AZD1222 COVID-19 vaccine.

This chain links TRBV6-5 with TRBJ1-2; a weak D match, TRBD1 (5 bases). Germline CDR1 MNHEY, CDR2 SVGAGI. The CDR3 is made up of 14 amino acids. Trimming removed 6 bases at V and 8 bases at J, with 19 bases between. The CDR3 spells CASRILLQAGGYTF. As DNA, the CDR3 is TGTGCCAGCAGGATACTACTACAGGCGGGAGGCTACACCTTC.

The chain recombines TRBV28 with TRBJ2-4; D remains ambiguous. Germline values: CDR1 MDHEN, CDR2 SYDVKM. Trimming removed 3 bases from V and 7 bases from J, with 4 bases in between. This CDR3 comprises 11 residues. The CDR3 nucleotides are TGTGCCAGCAGTTTGGGTAACATTCAGTACTTC. This encodes CASSLGNIQYF. Using reference TRBV28 and TRBJ2-4 for the parts outside the CDR3, the full variable domain is DVKVTQSSRYLVKRTGEKVFLECVQDMDHENMFWYRQDPGLGLRLIYFSYDVKMKEKGDIPEGYSVSREKKERFSLILESASTNQTSMYLCASSLGNIQYFGAGTRLSVL.

The chain combines TRBV3-1 (or the pseudogene TRBV3-2) with TRBJ2-5; TRBD1 or TRBD2 may be the D gene (5 bases each). The germline CDR1 and CDR2 sequences are LGHDT and YNNKEL (reference sequence). V lost 3 bases, J lost 5 bases, and 13 bases lay in between. The length of the CDR3 is 14 residues. CDR3 bases: TGTGCCAGCAGCCACAGGGCGGGTGAGGAGACCCAGTACTTC. Its translation is CASSHRAGEETQYF.